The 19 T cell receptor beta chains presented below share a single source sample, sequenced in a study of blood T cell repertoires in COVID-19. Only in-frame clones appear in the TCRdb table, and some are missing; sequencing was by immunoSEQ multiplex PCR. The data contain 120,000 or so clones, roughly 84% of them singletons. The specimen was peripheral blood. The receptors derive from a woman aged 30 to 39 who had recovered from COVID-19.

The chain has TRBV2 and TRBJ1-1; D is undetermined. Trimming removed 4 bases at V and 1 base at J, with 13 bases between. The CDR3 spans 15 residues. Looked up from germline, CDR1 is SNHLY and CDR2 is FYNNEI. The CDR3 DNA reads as TGTGCCAGCAGTGGGGGAGGGATCTGGAACACTGAAGCTTTCTTT. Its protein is CASSGGGIWNTEAFF. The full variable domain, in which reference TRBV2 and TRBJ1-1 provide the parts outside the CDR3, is EPEVTQTPSHQVTQMGQEVILRCVPISNHLYFYWYRQILGQKVEFLVSFYNNEISEKSEIFDDQFSVERPDGSNFTLKIRSTKLEDSAMYFCASSGGGIWNTEAFFGQGTRLTVV.

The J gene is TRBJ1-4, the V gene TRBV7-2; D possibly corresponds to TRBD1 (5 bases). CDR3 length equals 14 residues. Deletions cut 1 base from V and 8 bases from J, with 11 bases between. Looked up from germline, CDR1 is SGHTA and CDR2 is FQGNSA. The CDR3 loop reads CASSLDQGGEKLFF. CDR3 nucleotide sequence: TGTGCCAGCAGCTTAGACCAGGGTGGGGAAAAACTGTTTTTT. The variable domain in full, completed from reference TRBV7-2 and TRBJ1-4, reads GAGVSQSPSNKVTEKGKDVELRCDPISGHTALYWYRQSLGQGLEFLIYFQGNSAPDKSGLPSDRFSAERTGGSVSTLTIQRTQQEDSAVYLCASSLDQGGEKLFFGSGTQLSVL.

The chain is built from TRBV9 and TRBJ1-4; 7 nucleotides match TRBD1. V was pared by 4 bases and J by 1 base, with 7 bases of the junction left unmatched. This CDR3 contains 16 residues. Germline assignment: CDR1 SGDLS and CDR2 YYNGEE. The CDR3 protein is CASSFRQGGTNEKLFF. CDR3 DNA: TGTGCCAGCAGCTTCCGACAGGGTGGAACTAATGAAAAACTGTTTTTT.

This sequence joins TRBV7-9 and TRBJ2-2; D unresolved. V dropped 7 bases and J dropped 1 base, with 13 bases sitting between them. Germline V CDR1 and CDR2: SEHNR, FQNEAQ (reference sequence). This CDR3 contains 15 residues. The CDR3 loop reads CASTTTGRNTGELFF. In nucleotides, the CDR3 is TGTGCCAGCACCACCACTGGGCGGAACACCGGGGAGCTGTTTTTT.

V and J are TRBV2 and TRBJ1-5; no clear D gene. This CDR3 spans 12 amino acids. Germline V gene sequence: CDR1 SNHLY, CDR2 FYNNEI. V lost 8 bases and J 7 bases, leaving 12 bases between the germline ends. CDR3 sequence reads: CASLSPNQPQHF. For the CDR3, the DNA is TGTGCCAGCCTTAGTCCAAACCAGCCCCAGCATTTT.

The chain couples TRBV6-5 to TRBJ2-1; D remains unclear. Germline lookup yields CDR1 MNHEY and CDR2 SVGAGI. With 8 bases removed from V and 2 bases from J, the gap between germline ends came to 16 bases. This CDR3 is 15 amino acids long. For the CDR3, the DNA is TGTGCCAGCGAGCCCTACAGCTACACCTACAATGAGCAGTTCTTC. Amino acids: CASEPYSYTYNEQFF.

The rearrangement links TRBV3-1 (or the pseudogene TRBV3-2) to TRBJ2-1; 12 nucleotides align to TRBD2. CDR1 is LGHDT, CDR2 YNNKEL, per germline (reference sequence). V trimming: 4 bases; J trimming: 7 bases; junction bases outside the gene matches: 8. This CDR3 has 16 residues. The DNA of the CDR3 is TGTGCCAGCAGCCCTTGGACTAGCGGGGAGGTGAATGAGCAGTTCTTC. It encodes CASSPWTSGEVNEQFF.

For the CDR3, the DNA is TGTGCCAGCAGCGTAGGAGCAGGGAGGGAGCAGTACTTC. This translates into CASSVGAGREQYF. This chain joins TRBV9 and TRBJ2-7; tentatively, D is TRBD2 (6 bases). The V end lost 0 bases, the J end lost 7 bases, and 11 bases lay between the germline ends. The CDR3 length is 13 residues. Germline CDR1 and CDR2: SGDLS and YYNGEE.

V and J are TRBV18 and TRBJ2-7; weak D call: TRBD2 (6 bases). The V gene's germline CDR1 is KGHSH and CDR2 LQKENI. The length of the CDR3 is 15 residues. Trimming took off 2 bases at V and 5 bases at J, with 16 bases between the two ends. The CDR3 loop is CASSPYRDSPNEQYF. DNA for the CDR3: TGTGCCAGCTCACCATACCGGGACTCCCCCAACGAGCAGTACTTC.

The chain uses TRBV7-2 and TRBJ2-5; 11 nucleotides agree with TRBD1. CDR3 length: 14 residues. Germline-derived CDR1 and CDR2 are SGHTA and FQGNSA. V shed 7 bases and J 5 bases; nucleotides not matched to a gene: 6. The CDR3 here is CASTSDRGHETQYF. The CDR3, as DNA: TGTGCCAGCACCTCGGACAGGGGGCATGAGACCCAGTACTTC.

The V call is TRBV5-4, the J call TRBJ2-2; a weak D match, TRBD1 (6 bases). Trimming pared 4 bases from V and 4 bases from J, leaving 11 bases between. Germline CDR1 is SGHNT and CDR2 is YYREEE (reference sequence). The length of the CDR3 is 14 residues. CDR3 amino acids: CASSPGVGTGELFF. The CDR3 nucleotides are TGTGCCAGCAGCCCAGGGGTGGGCACCGGGGAGCTGTTTTTT.

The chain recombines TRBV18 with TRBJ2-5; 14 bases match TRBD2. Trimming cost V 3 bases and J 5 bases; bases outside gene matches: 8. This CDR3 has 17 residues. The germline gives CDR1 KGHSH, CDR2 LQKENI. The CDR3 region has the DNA TGTGCCAGCTCACCTGGACTAGCGGGAGGCCCTCGGGAGACCCAGTACTTC. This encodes CASSPGLAGGPRETQYF.

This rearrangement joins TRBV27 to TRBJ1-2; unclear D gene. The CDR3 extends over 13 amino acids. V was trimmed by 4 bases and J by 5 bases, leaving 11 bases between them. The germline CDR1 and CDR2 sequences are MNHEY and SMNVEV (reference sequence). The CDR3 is CASSWEGTYGYTF. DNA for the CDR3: TGTGCCAGCAGTTGGGAGGGTACTTATGGCTACACCTTC.

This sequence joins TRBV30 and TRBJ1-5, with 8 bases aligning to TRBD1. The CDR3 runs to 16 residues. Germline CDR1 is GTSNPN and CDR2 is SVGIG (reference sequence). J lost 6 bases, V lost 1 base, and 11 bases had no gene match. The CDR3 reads CAWSALTGDVVQPQHF. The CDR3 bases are TGTGCCTGGAGTGCGCTGACAGGGGATGTTGTTCAGCCCCAGCATTTT.

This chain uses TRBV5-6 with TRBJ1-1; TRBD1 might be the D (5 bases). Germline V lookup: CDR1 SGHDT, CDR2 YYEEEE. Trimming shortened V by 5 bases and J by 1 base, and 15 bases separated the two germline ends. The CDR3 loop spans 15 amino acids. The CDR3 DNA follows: TGTGCCAGCAGTGACGCGACAGCTGGGAACACTGAAGCTTTCTTT. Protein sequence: CASSDATAGNTEAFF.

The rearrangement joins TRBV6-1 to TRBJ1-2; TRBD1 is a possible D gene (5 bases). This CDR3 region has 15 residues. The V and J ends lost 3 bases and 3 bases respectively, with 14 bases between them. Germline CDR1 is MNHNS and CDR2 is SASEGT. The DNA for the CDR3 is TGTGCCAGCAGTGAGTGGGATGGAGGGGACTATGGCTACACCTTC. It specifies CASSEWDGGDYGYTF.

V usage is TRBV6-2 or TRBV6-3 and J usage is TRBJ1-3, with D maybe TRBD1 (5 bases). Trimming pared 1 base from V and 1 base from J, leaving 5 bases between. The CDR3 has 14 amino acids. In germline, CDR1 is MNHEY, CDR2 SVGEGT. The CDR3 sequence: CASSYYRSGNTIYF. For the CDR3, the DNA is TGTGCCAGCAGTTACTACAGGTCTGGAAACACCATATATTTT.

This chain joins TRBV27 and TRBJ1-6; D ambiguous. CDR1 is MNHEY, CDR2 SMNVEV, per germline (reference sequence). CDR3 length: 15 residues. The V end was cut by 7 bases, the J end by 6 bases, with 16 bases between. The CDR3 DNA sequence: TGTGCCAGCACCCTTACTTGGTTAACTAATTCACCCCTCCACTTT. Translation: CASTLTWLTNSPLHF.

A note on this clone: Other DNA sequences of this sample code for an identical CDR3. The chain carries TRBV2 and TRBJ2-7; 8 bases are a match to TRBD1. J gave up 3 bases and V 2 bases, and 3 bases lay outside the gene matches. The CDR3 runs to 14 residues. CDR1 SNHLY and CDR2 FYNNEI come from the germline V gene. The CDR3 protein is CASSEQGAGYEQYF. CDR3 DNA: TGTGCCAGCAGTGAACAGGGGGCCGGCTACGAGCAGTACTTC.